Shown below are 27 T cell receptor beta chains from a single sample sequenced in a study of PD-L1 blockade in urothelial cancer (dated by TCRdb to 2016 to 2017). The library was produced with the immunoSEQ multiplex PCR assay. Sourced from immuneACCESS, this table was stored by TCRdb with only in-frame sequences that have V and J called. A share of the clones is absent; for the studies checked, an unresolved V gene accounts for under half, and the remainder has no known explanation. The sample includes about 74,000 clones, with around 84% observed a single time. About 5.1% of the sample lies in the top ten. The input for sequencing was PBMCs, taken around atezolizumab (anti-PD-L1) treatment. All receptors come from a man aged 70-80 years with urothelial cancer.

CDR3 nucleotides: TGCAGCGTTGTTAAAGGGGTTCACTCCTACGAGCAGTACTTC. It specifies CSVVKGVHSYEQYF. The chain combines TRBV29-1 with TRBJ2-7; D might be TRBD1 (5 bases). Germline V lookup: CDR1 SQVTM, CDR2 ANQGSEA. V was pared by 4 bases and J by 0 bases, with 13 bases between. The CDR3 runs to 14 residues.

The chain recombines TRBV28 with TRBJ1-1; D call uncertain. The germline gives CDR1 MDHEN, CDR2 SYDVKM. V dropped 3 bases and J dropped 6 bases, with 14 bases sitting between them. The CDR3 is 14 residues long. Here the CDR3 DNA reads TGTGCCAGCAGTTTCTCTTCCGGGAAGTCTGAAGCTTTCTTT. This translates into CASSFSSGKSEAFF.

The V call is TRBV5-1, the J call TRBJ2-2, with a tentative D call TRBD2 (5 bases). Trimming shortened V by 4 bases and J by 2 bases, and 12 bases separated the two germline ends. This CDR3 spans 15 amino acids. Germline CDR1 and CDR2: SGHRS and YFSETQ. The CDR3 spells CASSPYGVNTGELFF. CDR3 nucleotide sequence: TGCGCCAGCAGCCCGTACGGGGTAAACACCGGGGAGCTGTTTTTT.

This chain links TRBV2 with TRBJ2-7, with 7 nucleotides matching TRBD2. Germline V gene lookup returns CDR1 SNHLY and CDR2 FYNNEI. V trimming: 4 bases; J trimming: 5 bases; junction bases outside the gene matches: 2. The CDR3 spans 12 residues. The CDR3 nucleotides read TGTGCCAGCAGTGTAAGCGGGGACGAGCAGTACTTC. Its protein product is CASSVSGDEQYF.

The count of this clone is one. The J gene is TRBJ2-7, the V gene TRBV2, with 10 bases identical to TRBD1. The junction had 1 base not matched to a gene; V was cut back by 4 bases and J by 4 bases. Germline assignment: CDR1 SNHLY and CDR2 FYNNEI. There are 13 residues in the CDR3. This CDR3 reads CASSGTGGYEQYF. The CDR3 DNA is TGTGCCAGCAGTGGGACAGGGGGTTACGAGCAGTACTTC. The full variable domain, in which reference TRBV2 and TRBJ2-7 provide the parts outside the CDR3, is EPEVTQTPSHQVTQMGQEVILRCVPISNHLYFYWYRQILGQKVEFLVSFYNNEISEKSEIFDDQFSVERPDGSNFTLKIRSTKLEDSAMYFCASSGTGGYEQYFGPGTRLTVT.

The chain employs TRBV29-1 and TRBJ1-1; D is possibly TRBD1 (6 bases). The CDR3 extends over 12 amino acids. V lost 6 bases and J lost 5, with 13 bases in between. The V gene's germline CDR1 is SQVTM and CDR2 ANQGSEA. DNA of the CDR3: TGCAGCGTAGACGAGGGGGGGACTGAAGCTTTCTTT. It codes for CSVDEGGTEAFF.

The rearrangement joins TRBV5-1 to TRBJ2-1, with D possibly TRBD2 on 6 matching bases. V shed 0 bases and J shed 0 bases, with 10 bases lying between them. From germline, CDR1 is SGHRS and CDR2 YFSETQ. The CDR3 sequence is 16 residues long. CDR3: CASSLGAGPSYNEQFF. CDR3 DNA sequence: TGCGCCAGCAGCTTGGGGGCGGGACCCTCCTACAATGAGCAGTTCTTC.

The rearrangement links TRBV19 to TRBJ1-2, with TRBD1 matching over 12 bases. The CDR3 covers 18 residues. J was trimmed by 2 bases and V by 5 bases; bases with no gene match: 12. Looked up from germline, CDR1 is LNHDA and CDR2 is SQIVND (reference sequence). The CDR3 here is CASSRDRGRGSSNYGYTF. The CDR3 coding sequence is TGTGCCAGTAGTCGGGACAGGGGGCGCGGGTCGTCCAACTATGGCTACACCTTC.

The gene calls are TRBV27 and TRBJ1-2; D perhaps matches TRBD1 (6 bases). The germline V gene encodes CDR1 MNHEY and CDR2 SMNVEV (reference sequence). Trimming cost V 3 bases and J 10 bases, with 12 bases left between them. This CDR3 is 12 amino acids long. The CDR3 sequence: CASSFGQGPYTF. Written as DNA, the CDR3 is TGTGCCAGCAGTTTTGGCCAGGGGCCCTACACCTTC.

The rearrangement uses TRBV19 and TRBJ2-6, with a possible D match to TRBD1 (6 bases). Germline CDR1 LNHDA, CDR2 SQIVND (reference sequence). The V and J ends lost 3 bases and 0 bases respectively, with 18 bases between them. The CDR3 runs 19 residues. The CDR3: CASSIHPRQAHSGANVLTF. CDR3 DNA sequence: TGTGCCAGTAGTATCCACCCCCGACAGGCCCACTCTGGGGCCAACGTCCTGACTTTC.

CDR3 DNA: TGTGCTAGTGGTCCGGGACAACGGAGCACAGATACGCAGTATTTT. This sequence encodes CASGPGQRSTDTQYF. The V call is TRBV12-5, the J call TRBJ2-3, with D possibly TRBD1 on 6 matching bases. Germline V gene lookup returns CDR1 LGHNT and CDR2 FRNRAP. Trimming left V 5 bases short and J 0 bases short, with 12 bases between. This CDR3 is 15 amino acids long. Together with reference TRBV12-5 and TRBJ2-3, the CDR3 gives the full variable domain: DARVTQTPRHKVTEMGQEVTMRCQPILGHNTVFWYRQTMMQGLELLAYFRNRAPLDDSGMPKDRFSAEMPDATLATLKIQPSEPRDSAVYFCASGPGQRSTDTQYFGPGTRLTVL.

This chain connects TRBV28 to TRBJ2-1, with 9 bases that match TRBD2. The J segment lost 5 bases and the V segment lost 6 bases, leaving 8 bases of the junction unmatched. In germline, CDR1 is MDHEN, CDR2 SYDVKM. The CDR3 sequence is 15 residues long. The CDR3 loop reads CASRIRLAGNNEQFF. Written as DNA, the CDR3 is TGTGCCAGCAGGATTAGGCTAGCGGGGAACAATGAGCAGTTCTTC.

In its sample, this clone was seen once. The rearrangement links TRBV28 to TRBJ1-3; maybe TRBD1 (6 bases). V shed 2 bases and J shed 4 bases, with 12 bases lying between them. This CDR3 comprises 15 residues. The germline V gene encodes CDR1 MDHEN and CDR2 SYDVKM. The CDR3 region has the DNA TGTGCCAGCAGTTTACCAGGGGCAGCGGGAAACACCATATATTTT. Its protein product is CASSLPGAAGNTIYF.

V gene TRBV19 combines with J gene TRBJ2-3; a weak D match, TRBD2 (6 bases). Trimming shortened V by 5 bases and J by 3 bases, and 12 bases separated the two germline ends. The CDR3 consists of 14 residues. Germline CDR1 and CDR2: LNHDA and SQIVND (reference sequence). CDR3 region: CASSPGVRTDTQYF. The DNA of the CDR3 is TGTGCCAGTAGTCCGGGAGTGAGAACAGATACGCAGTATTTT.

This chain joins TRBV28 and TRBJ2-7; 8 nucleotides line up with TRBD1. The CDR3 is made up of 12 amino acids. With V trimmed by 11 bases and J by 7 bases, 10 bases remained unmatched. Germline V gives CDR1 MDHEN, CDR2 SYDVKM. CDR3: CACGDRSWEQYF. Here the CDR3 DNA reads TGTGCCTGCGGGGACAGGTCCTGGGAGCAGTACTTC. Looking up the rest from reference TRBV28 and TRBJ2-7 gives the full variable domain: DVKVTQSSRYLVKRTGEKVFLECVQDMDHENMFWYRQDPGLGLRLIYFSYDVKMKEKGDIPEGYSVSREKKERFSLILESASTNQTSMYLCACGDRSWEQYFGPGTRLTVT.

This chain connects TRBV11-2 to TRBJ1-4; D unresolved. With 4 bases removed from V and 7 bases from J, the gap between germline ends came to 13 bases. The CDR3 contains 14 residues. The germline V gene has CDR1 SGHAT and CDR2 FQNNGV. The CDR3 loop is CASSSREQSEKLFF. CDR3 bases: TGTGCCAGCAGCTCCCGGGAACAGAGTGAAAAACTGTTTTTT.

The chain has TRBV10-3 and TRBJ2-6, with 7 bases fitting TRBD1. V lost 4 bases, J lost 0 bases, and 9 bases stayed unmatched. The CDR3 covers 18 residues. Germline values: CDR1 ENHRY, CDR2 SYGVKD. The CDR3 sequence: CAISAGRTGSSGANVLTF. The CDR3 DNA sequence: TGTGCCATCAGTGCCGGGCGGACAGGTTCCTCTGGGGCCAACGTCCTGACTTTC.

The gene calls are TRBV9 and TRBJ2-2; TRBD2 agrees at 7 bases. The CDR3 sequence is 13 residues long. Germline V gives CDR1 SGDLS, CDR2 YYNGEE. V was clipped by 7 bases and J by 2 bases; unmatched bases: 2. The CDR3 loop reads CASREANTGELFF. The CDR3 DNA is TGTGCCAGCCGGGAGGCTAACACCGGGGAGCTGTTTTTT.

The chain employs TRBV5-4 and TRBJ2-7; possibly TRBD2 for D (6 bases). The ends were cut back, 0 bases at V and 4 bases at J, with 8 bases in the middle. This CDR3 contains 13 residues. CDR1 is SGHNT, CDR2 YYREEE, per germline (reference sequence). In nucleotides, the CDR3 is TGTGCCAGCAGCTTGGCGGGGAGGTACGAGCAGTACTTC. Protein product: CASSLAGRYEQYF.

This chain joins TRBV28 and TRBJ1-5, with a weak D call TRBD1 (5 bases). CDR3 length: 16 residues. The germline V and J ends were trimmed by 2 bases and 2 bases, with 13 bases remaining between them. Germline V CDR1 and CDR2: MDHEN, SYDVKM. The CDR3 loop is CASSLNSGVGNQPQHF. The CDR3 DNA reads TGTGCCAGCAGTTTAAATTCGGGGGTTGGCAATCAGCCCCAGCATTTT.

This clone was seen once. The chain combines TRBV19 with TRBJ2-5; the match to TRBD1 covers 9 bases. Germline CDR1 and CDR2: LNHDA and SQIVND (reference sequence). This CDR3 has 14 residues. The V segment lost 3 bases and the J segment 5 bases; nucleotides outside the gene matches: 4. The CDR3 DNA reads TGTGCCAGTAGTATGGGACAGGGAACGGAGACCCAGTACTTC. Translated: CASSMGQGTETQYF.

The chain couples TRBV23-1 to TRBJ2-1; 8 positions match TRBD1. TRBV23-1 is given ORF status, its function remaining uncertain. This CDR3 is 13 amino acids long. V lost 9 bases, J lost 8 bases, and 9 bases stayed unmatched. The CDR3 spells CARGQGPFDEQFF. In nucleotides, the CDR3 is TGCGCCAGAGGACAGGGTCCCTTCGATGAGCAGTTCTTC.

The chain recombines TRBV5-1 with TRBJ2-3; 7 positions match TRBD1. The CDR3 extends over 15 amino acids. CDR1 SGHRS and CDR2 YFSETQ come from the germline V gene. Trimming at V came to 3 bases and at J to 0 bases, leaving 4 bases not matched to a gene. Here the CDR3 DNA reads TGCGCCAGCAGCTCGACAGGGTCTAGCACAGATACGCAGTATTTT. Its protein is CASSSTGSSTDTQYF.

The rearrangement uses TRBV6-1 and TRBJ2-7, with a tentative D call TRBD2 (6 bases). Trimming pared 8 bases from V and 1 base from J, leaving 12 bases between. The CDR3 has 13 amino acids. Germline V gives CDR1 MNHNS, CDR2 SASEGT. CDR3 in amino acids: CASGHGRSYEQYF. CDR3 nucleotides: TGTGCCAGCGGCCACGGGAGATCCTACGAGCAGTACTTC.

The rearrangement links TRBV10-3 to TRBJ2-2; D is perhaps TRBD2 (5 bases). V dropped 5 bases and J dropped 8 bases, with 15 bases sitting between them. This CDR3 contains 14 residues. CDR1 is ENHRY and CDR2 is SYGVKD in the germline V gene. The CDR3 DNA sequence: TGTGCCATCAGTAACGGACCAACGGGGGGGGAGCTGTTTTTT. Amino acid sequence: CAISNGPTGGELFF.

This clone was counted only a few times. V and J are TRBV2 and TRBJ2-1; tentatively, D is TRBD2 (6 bases). Deletions cut 4 bases from V and 9 bases from J, with 10 bases between. The germline gives CDR1 SNHLY, CDR2 FYNNEI. This CDR3 comprises 12 residues. The CDR3 nucleotides are TGTGCCAGCAGTGGGTACGGGGGTGAGCAGTTCTTC. This sequence encodes CASSGYGGEQFF.

This chain joins TRBV7-9 and TRBJ2-7; 7 nucleotides match TRBD1. The CDR3 sequence is 14 residues long. Germline assignment: CDR1 SEHNR and CDR2 FQNEAQ (reference sequence). Trimming removed 1 base from V and 7 bases from J; junction bases left unmatched: 7. CDR3 DNA sequence: TGTGCCAGCAGCTTAGGTCGACAGGGCGGTGAGCAGTACTTC. Its protein is CASSLGRQGGEQYF.